This TCR beta chain emerged from a study of CD8+ T cells in alopecia areata. Background on the study: Affected scalp percentage determined the severity score of treated patients. Whole-study results and caveats: Affected scalp, especially in alopecia totalis/universalis, had a higher clonality than normal scalp did.

Comment on this clone: Its antigen is as yet unknown.

The treatment: oral pan-JAK inhibitor, 5-10 mg twice daily. Collection of lesional scalp punch biopsies and peripheral blood was performed in alopecia areata patients. This CDR3 comprises 18 residues. Germline V gene sequence: CDR1 SQVTM, CDR2 ANQGSEA. The V end was cut by 3 bases, the J end by 2 bases, with 25 bases between. RNA extraction and reverse transcription yielded cDNA as sequencing template. Here immunoSEQ multiplex PCR was the method, and the copy in TCRdb shows in-frame clones only, minus some. In the table there are about 210,000 clones, 66% of which are singletons. The source was CD4+ T cells sorted from blood, collected at week 44, from a patient treated with tofacitinib. The chain is built from TRBV29-1 and TRBJ1-2, with D possibly being TRBD1 (5 bases). The source of this sequence is a human donor with alopecia areata. CDR3 sequence (DNA): TGCAGCGTTGACCATGACAGCCAAGTCAGAACGGAAAACTATGGCTACACCTTC. Translation gives CSVDHDSQVRTENYGYTF.